Detailed here is one T cell receptor beta chain. Its antigen is not known. PCR primers comprised 60 Vbeta and 13 Jbeta primers. Clones were read by immunoSEQ multiplex PCR, and TCRdb kept only the in-frame ones, dropping some. Across tens of thousands of clones, the top ten clones capture more than 25% of the sample. These data are taken from a study of cytomegalovirus exposure and HLA in healthy donors. Turning to the study itself: Sequencing of about 200 million T cells in an earlier analysis found approximately 120 million unique TCR beta sequences. A data release that came early held some 84 million unique TCRs from HLA-typed donors. Study-level findings and limits: A later analysis linked a missense variant in DCLRE1C to the trimming of TCR beta V and J genes.

The germline CDR1 and CDR2 sequences are SGHRS and YFSETQ. The CDR3 is 15 residues long. V lost 0 bases and J lost 4, with 13 bases in between. This receptor was taken from a middle-aged man in good health and CMV-seropositive. Sequencing was performed on PBMCs. The chain has TRBV5-1 and TRBJ1-2; no clear D. CDR3 nucleotide sequence: TGCGCCAGCAGCTTGGCCGTAGGCGGCTCCTATGGCTACACCTTC. Protein sequence: CASSLAVGGSYGYTF.